This entry lists 9 T cell receptor beta chains sequenced from one sample in a study of cytomegalovirus exposure and HLA in healthy donors. The PCR employed 60 Vbeta primers together with 13 Jbeta primers. Data came from immunoSEQ multiplex PCR; TCRdb stores just in-frame clones and leaves some out. This sample has 100,000 to 150,000 clones; roughly 78% occur once, and the top ten carry around 9.9%. Material for sequencing was PBMCs. The receptors derive from a man under 40 in good health and CMV-seropositive.

This rearrangement joins TRBV7-3 to TRBJ2-1; 7 positions match TRBD1. This CDR3 is built from 13 residues. Germline V gene lookup returns CDR1 SGHTA and CDR2 FQGTGA. V was pared by 3 bases and J by 7 bases, with 3 bases of the junction left unmatched. Here the CDR3 reads CASSFRGLNEQFF. DNA of the CDR3: TGTGCCAGCAGCTTTAGGGGGCTAAATGAGCAGTTCTTC.

The chain carries TRBV4-1 and TRBJ2-7; the match to TRBD2 covers 7 bases. Per the germline V gene, CDR1 is MGHRA and CDR2 is YSYEKL. V lost 0 bases, J lost 2 bases, and 13 bases stayed unmatched. The CDR3 is made up of 18 amino acids. The CDR3 DNA is TGCGCCAGCAGCCAAGACCACTCGGGAGGTGGACTTGCCTACGAGCAGTACTTC. Amino acids: CASSQDHSGGGLAYEQYF.

J is TRBJ2-3 and V is TRBV7-9; D remains unclear. Trimming stripped 1 base from V and 0 bases from J, with 17 bases between. CDR1 and CDR2 from the germline V gene are SEHNR and FQNEAQ (reference sequence). This CDR3 has 18 amino acids. The CDR3 here is CASSLGAPLFSSTDTQYF. Written as DNA, the CDR3 is TGTGCCAGCAGCTTAGGGGCTCCGTTATTCTCTAGCACAGATACGCAGTATTTT. The complete variable domain, with remaining parts taken from reference TRBV7-9 and TRBJ2-3, reads DTGVSQNPRHKITKRGQNVTFRCDPISEHNRLYWYRQTLGQGPEFLTYFQNEAQLEKSRLLSDRFSAERPKGSFSTLEIQRTEQGDSAMYLCASSLGAPLFSSTDTQYFGPGTRLTVL.

The gene calls are TRBV11-3 and TRBJ2-4; D not certain. CDR1 and CDR2 (germline): SGHNT, YENEEA. V was clipped by 2 bases and J by 2 bases, with 4 bases between them. CDR3 size: 13 residues. The CDR3 sequence: CASSLSSKNIQYF. As DNA, the CDR3 is TGTGCCAGCAGCTTATCTTCCAAAAACATTCAGTACTTC.

The gene calls are TRBV29-1 and TRBJ2-7; D possibly corresponds to TRBD1 (7 bases). Germline values: CDR1 SQVTM, CDR2 ANQGSEA. The ends were cut back, 6 bases at V and 6 bases at J, with 18 bases in the middle. The CDR3 extends over 13 amino acids. The CDR3 DNA reads as TGCAGCGTGGAGGGGGCACATCCCTCCGAGCAGTACTTC. Its translation: CSVEGAHPSEQYF.

Only a few counts were recorded for this clone. This chain uses TRBV4-3 with TRBJ1-2, with a tentative D call TRBD1 (5 bases). CDR3 length equals 15 residues. CDR1 is LGHNA, CDR2 YSLEER, per germline. V gave up 1 base and J gave up 2 bases, with 11 bases separating them. Here the CDR3 reads CASSQVGQGNYGYTF. The CDR3, as DNA: TGCGCCAGCAGCCAAGTGGGGCAGGGAAACTATGGCTACACCTTC.

V usage is TRBV27 and J usage is TRBJ1-1; D not resolved. The CDR3 runs to 15 residues. Trimming removed 4 bases at V and 4 bases at J, with 16 bases between. Germline V CDR1 and CDR2: MNHEY, SMNVEV (reference sequence). This CDR3 reads CASSSSPGGSTEAFF. In DNA form, the CDR3 reads TGTGCCAGCAGTTCCTCCCCGGGAGGGTCCACTGAAGCTTTCTTT.

This rearrangement joins TRBV4-3 to TRBJ1-1; 11 bases agree with TRBD1. J was trimmed by 4 bases and V by 1 base; bases with no gene match: 8. This CDR3 contains 17 residues. CDR1 LGHNA and CDR2 YSLEER come from the germline V gene. CDR3 in DNA: TGCGCCAGCAGCCAAGGGACAGGGGGCTTATGGATCACTGAAGCTTTCTTT. The encoded protein is CASSQGTGGLWITEAFF.

This chain uses TRBV30 with TRBJ2-5; 9 bases line up with TRBD2. This CDR3 region has 14 residues. Trimming cost V 5 bases and J 4 bases; bases outside gene matches: 8. Germline CDR1 is GTSNPN and CDR2 is SVGIG (reference sequence). The CDR3 coding sequence is TGTGCCTGGGGAGCGGGAGGCTCCTTAGAGACCCAGTACTTC. This gives the protein CAWGAGGSLETQYF.